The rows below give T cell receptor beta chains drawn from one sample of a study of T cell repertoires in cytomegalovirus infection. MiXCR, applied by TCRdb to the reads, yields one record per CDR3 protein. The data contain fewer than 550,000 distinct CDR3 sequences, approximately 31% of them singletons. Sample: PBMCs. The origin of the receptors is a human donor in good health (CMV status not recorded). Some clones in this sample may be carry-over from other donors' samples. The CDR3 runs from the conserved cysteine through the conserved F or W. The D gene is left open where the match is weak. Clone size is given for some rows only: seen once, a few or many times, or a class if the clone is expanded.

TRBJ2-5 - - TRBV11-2 CANSFVAVQETQYF TGTGCCAACAGCTTCGTGGCGGTCCAAGAGACCCAGTACTTC
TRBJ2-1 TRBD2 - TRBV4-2 CASSLRGTSGLWEQFF TGTGCCAGCAGCCTTAGAGGGACTAGCGGGCTTTGGGAGCAGTTCTTC
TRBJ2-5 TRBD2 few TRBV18 CASSKGLRETQYF TGTGCCAGCTCAAAGGGACTAAGAGAGACCCAGTACTTC
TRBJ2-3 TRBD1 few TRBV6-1 CASLGTVADTQYF TGTGCCAGCCTGGGGACAGTCGCAGATACGCAGTATTTT
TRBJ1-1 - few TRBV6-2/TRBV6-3 CASSASGANTEAFF TGTGCCAGCAGTGCCTCGGGAGCGAACACTGAAGCTTTCTTT
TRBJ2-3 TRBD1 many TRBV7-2 CASSLDRAGGTQYF TGTGCCAGCAGCCTGGACAGGGCCGGGGGTACGCAGTATTTT
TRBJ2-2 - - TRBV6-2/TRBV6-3 CASNRPTGELFF TGTGCCAGCAATCGGCCCACCGGGGAGCTGTTTTTT
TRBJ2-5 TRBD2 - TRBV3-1 CASSQGPSGAGGPKTQYF TGTGCCAGCAGCCAAGGACCCTCCGGCGCGGGGGGCCCGAAGACCCAGTACTTC
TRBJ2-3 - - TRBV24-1 CATSDPLRGSTDTQYF TGTGCCACCAGTGATCCGCTACGGGGGAGCACAGATACGCAGTATTTT
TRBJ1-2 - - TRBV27 CASSPPGHYGYTF TGTGCCAGCAGTCCCCCGGGCCACTATGGCTACACCTTC
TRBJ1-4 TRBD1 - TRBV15 CATSRPQGSENLFF TGTGCCACCAGCAGACCACAGGGGAGTGAAAATCTGTTTTTT
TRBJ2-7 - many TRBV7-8 CASSLAAGISGEQYF TGTGCCAGCAGCTTAGCGGCAGGCATCTCAGGGGAGCAGTACTTC
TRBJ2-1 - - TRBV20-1 CSARGGPILNEQFF TGCAGTGCTAGAGGCGGCCCAATTCTCAATGAGCAGTTCTTC
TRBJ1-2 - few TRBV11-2 CASRPGGHSSTIGGYTF TGTGCCAGCAGGCCCGGCGGGCATTCCTCCACTATCGGGGGCTACACCTTC
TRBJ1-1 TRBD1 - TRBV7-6 CASSLGTGLTEALF TGTGCCAGCAGCTTAGGGACAGGGCTCACTGAAGCTTTATTT
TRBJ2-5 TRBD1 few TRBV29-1 CSASKGAGETQYF TGCAGCGCCAGCAAGGGGGCCGGGGAGACCCAGTACTTC
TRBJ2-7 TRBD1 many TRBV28 CASSLPGQGLYEQYF TGTGCCAGCAGTCTCCCGGGACAGGGACTCTACGAGCAGTACTTC
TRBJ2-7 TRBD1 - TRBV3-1 CASSQGTGGFFEQYF TGTGCCAGCAGCCAGGGGACAGGGGGCTTTTTCGAGCAGTACTTC
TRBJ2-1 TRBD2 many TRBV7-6 CASSLNPSGESSYNEQFF TGTGCCAGCAGCTTAAACCCTAGCGGGGAGAGCTCCTACAATGAGCAGTTCTTC
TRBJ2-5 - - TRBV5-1 CASSLLAVNQETQYF TGCGCCAGCAGCTTGCTGGCAGTTAACCAAGAGACCCAGTACTTC
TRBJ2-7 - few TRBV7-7 CASSLEKSYEQYF TGTGCTAGCAGCTTGGAAAAGTCCTACGAGCAGTACTTC
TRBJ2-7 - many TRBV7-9 CASSSFQGQQFYEQYF TGTGCCAGCAGCTCATTTCAGGGTCAACAATTCTACGAGCAGTACTTC
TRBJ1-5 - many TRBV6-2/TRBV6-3 CASQGGGFNQPQHF TGTGCCAGCCAAGGCGGGGGCTTCAATCAGCCCCAGCATTTT
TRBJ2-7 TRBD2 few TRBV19 CASSRPGLVYEQYF TGTGCCAGTAGTCGACCGGGACTAGTCTACGAGCAGTACTTC
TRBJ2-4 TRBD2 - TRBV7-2 CASSSPLDPGGLNSQYF TGTGCCAGCAGCTCCCCCCTCGACCCGGGGGGGCTGAACAGTCAGTACTTC
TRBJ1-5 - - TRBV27 CASRPRQPNQPQHF TGTGCCAGCAGACCTAGACAGCCTAATCAGCCCCAGCATTTT
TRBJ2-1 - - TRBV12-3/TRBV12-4 CASSLRVGPAYNEQIF TGTGCCAGCAGTTTAAGGGTGGGCCCAGCCTACAATGAGCAGATCTTC
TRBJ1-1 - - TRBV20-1 CSARGGGTEAFF TGCAGTGCTAGAGGGGGAGGCACTGAAGCTTTCTTT
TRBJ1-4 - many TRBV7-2 CASSFIGEKLFF TGTGCCAGCAGCTTTATCGGGGAAAAACTGTTTTTT
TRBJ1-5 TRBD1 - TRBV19 CASSLYRQGGWGNQPQHF TGTGCCAGTAGTCTTTATCGACAGGGCGGATGGGGCAATCAGCCCCAGCATTTT
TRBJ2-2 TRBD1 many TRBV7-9 CASSRNRGQTGELFF TGTGCCAGCAGCCGCAACAGGGGTCAGACCGGGGAGCTGTTTTTT
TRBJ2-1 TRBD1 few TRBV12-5 CASGLGVRQGAHNEQFF TGTGCTAGTGGTTTGGGGGTTCGTCAGGGGGCTCACAATGAGCAGTTCTTC
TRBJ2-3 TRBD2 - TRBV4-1 CASSQDKRGPDTQYF TGCGCCAGCAGCCAAGATAAGCGGGGTCCAGATACGCAGTATTTT
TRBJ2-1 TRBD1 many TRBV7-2 CASSLGQGWGNEQFF TGTGCCAGCAGCTTAGGACAGGGGTGGGGAAATGAGCAGTTCTTC
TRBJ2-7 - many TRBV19 CASADSFEGNYEQYF TGTGCCAGCGCTGACAGTTTCGAGGGGAATTACGAGCAGTACTTC
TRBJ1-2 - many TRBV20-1 CSAWTYGYTF TGCAGTGCCTGGACCTATGGCTACACCTTC
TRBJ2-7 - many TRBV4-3 CASSQAAAGTVYEQYF TGCGCCAGCAGCCAAGCGGCGGCAGGGACTGTCTACGAGCAGTACTTC
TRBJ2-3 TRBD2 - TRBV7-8 CASSLGTSGRSTDTQYF TGTGCCAGCAGCTTAGGGACTAGCGGGCGTAGCACAGATACGCAGTATTTT
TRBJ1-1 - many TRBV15 CATSRVDGLNTEAFF TGTGCCACCAGCAGAGTAGACGGGCTGAACACTGAAGCTTTCTTT
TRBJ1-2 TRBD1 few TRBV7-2 CASSLVPGQGHTF TGTGCCAGCAGCTTAGTACCGGGACAGGGTCACACCTTC
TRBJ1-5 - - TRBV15 CATSRDDNQPQHF TGTGCCACCAGCAGAGACGACAATCAGCCCCAGCATTTT
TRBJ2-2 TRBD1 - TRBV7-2 CASSLGTGSTGELFF TGTGCCAGCAGCTTAGGGACAGGGTCCACCGGGGAGCTGTTTTTT
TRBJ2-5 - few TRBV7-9 CASSLTDGKETQYF TGTGCCAGCAGCTTAACGGACGGGAAAGAGACCCAGTACTTC
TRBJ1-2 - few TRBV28 CASSTQGPRGYTF TGTGCCAGCAGTACTCAAGGACCGCGAGGCTACACCTTC
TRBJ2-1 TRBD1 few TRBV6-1 CASRIRDRGYNEQFF TGTGCCAGCAGGATCCGGGACAGGGGATACAATGAGCAGTTCTTC
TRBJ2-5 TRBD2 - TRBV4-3 CASSQEAGGQETQYF TGCGCCAGCAGCCAAGAGGCGGGGGGACAAGAGACCCAGTACTTC
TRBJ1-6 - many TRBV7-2 CASSLGDPGGNSPLHF TGTGCCAGCAGCTTAGGGGACCCGGGAGGGAATTCACCCCTCCACTTT
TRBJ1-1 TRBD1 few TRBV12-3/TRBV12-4 CASSLGQGALDTEAFF TGTGCCAGCAGTTTGGGACAGGGGGCGCTGGACACTGAAGCTTTCTTT
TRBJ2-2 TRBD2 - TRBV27 CASSSHRLAGGTGELFF TGTGCCAGCAGTTCCCACCGACTAGCGGGGGGCACCGGGGAGCTGTTTTTT
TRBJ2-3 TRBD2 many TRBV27 CASKRTGGGYTDTQYF TGTGCCAGCAAGAGGACTGGCGGGGGATACACAGATACGCAGTATTTT
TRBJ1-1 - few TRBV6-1 CASRTTVAGSTEAFF TGTGCCAGCAGGACGACAGTGGCGGGGAGCACTGAAGCTTTCTTT